This paragraph reports one T cell receptor (beta chain). Methods used by the authors: Reference gene primer amplification gave estimated nucleated cell counts. Clones were sequenced by immunoSEQ multiplex PCR, and TCRdb holds only the in-frame ones, with some missing. The D gene and trimming were derived from the DNA, and the V and J assignments and clone size from that table. The sample has some 21,000 clones, approximately 95% seen once; the top ten hold approximately 4%. This record belongs to a study of blood T cell repertoires in COVID-19. Across the study: The origin of the acute and convalescent COVID-19 samples was the United States, Italy and Spain. Sources were T cells, B-cell-depleted T cells, or PBMCs; the material itself was cDNA or gDNA.

The germline V and J ends were trimmed by 5 bases and 0 bases, with 14 bases remaining between them. Germline V lookup: CDR1 MNHNY, CDR2 SVGAGI (reference sequence). CDR3 length: 16 residues. The TCR was taken from a woman aged 50 to 65 with active COVID-19. The sample consisted of peripheral blood. This rearrangement joins TRBV6-6 to TRBJ1-5; D perhaps matches TRBD1 (5 bases). The CDR3 loop reads CASSPPAGNSNQPQHF. CDR3 bases: TGTGCCAGCAGTCCCCCGGCAGGGAATAGCAATCAGCCCCAGCATTTT.